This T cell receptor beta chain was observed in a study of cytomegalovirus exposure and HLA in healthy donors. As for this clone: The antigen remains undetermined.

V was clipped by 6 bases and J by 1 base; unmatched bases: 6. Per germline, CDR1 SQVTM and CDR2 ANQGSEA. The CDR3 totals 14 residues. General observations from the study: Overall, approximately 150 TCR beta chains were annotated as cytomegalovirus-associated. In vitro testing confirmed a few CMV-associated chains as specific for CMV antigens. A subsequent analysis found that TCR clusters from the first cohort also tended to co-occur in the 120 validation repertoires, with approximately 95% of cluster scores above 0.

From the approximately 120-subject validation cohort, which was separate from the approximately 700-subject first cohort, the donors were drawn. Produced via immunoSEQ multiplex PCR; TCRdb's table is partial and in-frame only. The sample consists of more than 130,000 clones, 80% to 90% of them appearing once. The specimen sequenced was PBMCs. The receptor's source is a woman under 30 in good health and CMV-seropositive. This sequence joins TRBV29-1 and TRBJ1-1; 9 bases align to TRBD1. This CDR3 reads CSVRTGVGNTEAFF. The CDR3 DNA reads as TGCAGCGTGCGGACAGGGGTGGGGAACACTGAAGCTTTCTTT.